This T cell receptor beta chain is from a study of TIL therapy for anti-PD-1-resistant metastatic lung cancer. The wider study: Most patients had lung adenocarcinoma. Tumors carried a median 1.5 non-synonymous mutations per megabase.

Study-level results: Many TIL product clones were absent from baseline tumor, suggesting clonal contraction. Patients were highly selected, enriched for treatment-naive, never-smoker and oncogene-addicted cases.

The V gene's germline CDR1 is MNHEY and CDR2 SMNVEV (reference sequence). The CDR3 contains 19 residues. With V trimmed by 6 bases and J by 6 bases, 25 bases remained unmatched. Sequencing used immunoSEQ v3. TCRdb's copy holds only in-frame clones and misses some; the assay was immunoSEQ multiplex PCR. The sample shows more than 90,000 clones, around 71% of them seen only once. The time point: pre-treatment sample, taken before nivolumab and TIL therapy. Pleural nodules or supraclavicular lymph nodes made up most of the excised metastases sampled. Concerning this clone: The antigen remains undetermined.

This material consisted of tumor tissue, taken at baseline. The clonotype originates from a person aged 25-79 years with non-small cell lung cancer. The V gene is TRBV27, the J gene TRBJ1-1; 7 bases align to TRBD1. Written as DNA, the CDR3 is TGTGCCAGCAGCAAAACCGACCTACAGGGGCGCGGGTACTCCGCTGAAGCTTTCTTT. Protein product: CASSKTDLQGRGYSAEAFF.